This T cell receptor (beta chain) was observed in a study of radiotherapy plus CTLA-4 blockade in lung cancer. CDR1 is SQVTM, CDR2 ANQGSEA, per germline. The CDR3 sequence is 9 residues long. The V and J ends lost 6 bases and 11 bases respectively, with 10 bases between them. The repertoire was sequenced with immunoSEQ multiplex PCR; TCRdb's copy has only in-frame clones and lacks some. This table has about 62,000 clones, more than 70% appearing once. This clonotype was sampled from a human donor with non-small cell lung cancer who had a complete response to radiotherapy plus ipilimumab. The V call is TRBV29-1, the J call TRBJ1-1; weak D call: TRBD1 (6 bases). The specimen was peripheral blood, collected from a patient treated with radiotherapy plus ipilimumab. CDR3 in amino acids: CSVGHGAFF. Written as DNA, the CDR3 is TGCAGCGTGGGACATGGTGCTTTCTTT.